This T cell receptor beta chain emerged from a study of neurological immune-mediated disorders. This CDR3 contains 15 residues. V shed 6 bases and J shed 6 bases, with 18 bases lying between them. Per the germline V gene, CDR1 is SGHRS and CDR2 is YFSETQ. Template-switch 5'RACE cDNA synthesis added a 10-nucleotide unique molecular identifier. In TCRdb, the 5' RACE reads were re-called with MiXCR into one record per CDR3 protein. The sample has approximately 60,000 distinct CDR3 sequences; roughly 4.3% are singletons. Libraries used 2 million unsorted PBMCs kept frozen in RNAlater. This clonotype was observed a handful of times. Its antigen is unidentified. Study-level points and caveats: No sharing of CDR3 amino acid sequences was observed among expanded clones across subjects, suggesting private repertoires in all groups.

This chain joins TRBV5-1 and TRBJ2-2; TRBD1 might be the D (6 bases). This sequence originates from a man aged 45 to 65 with multiple sclerosis. Sequences were obtained from PBMCs. The CDR3 reads CASNPELGAAGELFF. The CDR3 nucleotides read TGCGCCAGCAACCCTGAACTGGGGGCGGCCGGGGAGCTGTTTTTT.